The 26 T cell receptor beta chains presented below share a single source sample, sequenced in a study of shared clonotypes between healthy human individuals. The naive CD8 population came from CD45RO-negative cells selected for CCR7, without terminally differentiated effector memory CD45RA+ cells. Profiling relied on immunoSEQ multiplex PCR, and the TCRdb table lists in-frame clones only, not all of them. The sample has hundreds of thousands of clones; approximately 96% are singletons. Sequenced sample: naive CD8+ T cells sorted from blood. These receptors were taken from a woman between 25 and 40 years old in good health.

The V and J genes are TRBV28 and TRBJ2-7; D may match TRBD1 or TRBD2 (7 bases each). The V and J ends lost 6 bases and 2 bases respectively, with 17 bases between them. The germline gives CDR1 MDHEN, CDR2 SYDVKM. This CDR3 comprises 15 residues. Here the CDR3 reads CASRAPTGRAYEQYF. CDR3 nucleotide sequence: TGTGCCAGCAGGGCCCCGACAGGGAGGGCCTACGAGCAGTACTTC.

The chain combines TRBV11-2 with TRBJ1-2; D call uncertain. The CDR3 is 14 residues long. V lost 0 bases and J lost 7, with 12 bases in between. The germline V gene encodes CDR1 SGHAT and CDR2 FQNNGV. The CDR3 region is CASSLDYSLSGYTF. CDR3 DNA: TGTGCCAGCAGCTTAGATTACAGCCTGAGTGGCTACACCTTC.

The J gene is TRBJ2-7, the V gene TRBV7-2; D is perhaps TRBD1 (6 bases). V dropped 1 base and J dropped 0 bases, with 13 bases sitting between them. CDR3 length: 16 amino acids. The germline V gene has CDR1 SGHTA and CDR2 FQGNSA. The CDR3 loop is CASSLDDRPSSYEQYF. In nucleotides, the CDR3 is TGTGCCAGCAGCTTAGACGACAGGCCGAGCTCCTACGAGCAGTACTTC.

V is TRBV9 and J is TRBJ2-5, with 8 bases fitting TRBD2. The germline V gene has CDR1 SGDLS and CDR2 YYNGEE. V was clipped by 3 bases and J by 5 bases; unmatched bases: 9. There are 15 residues in the CDR3. The CDR3 reads CASSAAGGPRETQYF. In DNA, the CDR3 is TGTGCCAGCAGCGCCGCGGGAGGCCCCCGGGAGACCCAGTACTTC. The variable domain in full, with the rest retrieved from reference TRBV9 and TRBJ2-5, is DSGVTQTPKHLITATGQRVTLRCSPRSGDLSVYWYQQSLDQGLQFLIQYYNGEERAKGNILERFSAQQFPDLHSELNLSSLELGDSALYFCASSAAGGPRETQYFGPGTRLLVL.

V and J are TRBV9 and TRBJ2-2; no clear D. This CDR3 is 13 amino acids long. Germline values: CDR1 SGDLS, CDR2 YYNGEE. V was pared by 1 base and J by 5 bases, with 6 bases between. CDR3: CASSVQLTGELFF. DNA of the CDR3: TGTGCCAGCAGCGTACAGTTAACCGGGGAGCTGTTTTTT.

This chain links TRBV12-2 with TRBJ2-1; the D segment call TRBD2 is taken from the table without a DNA check. TRBV12-2 is a listed pseudogene. CDR3 size: 18 residues. The CDR3 loop reads CASRLGETSGCSYNEQFF. The CDR3, as DNA: TGTGCAAGTCGCTTAGGCGAGACTAGCGGTTGCTCCTACAATGAGCAGTTCTTC.

This sequence joins TRBV29-1 and TRBJ2-3; 7 bases map to TRBD1. The ends lost 7 bases at V and 4 bases at J; junction bases unmatched: 8. The CDR3 sequence is 13 residues long. Per the germline V gene, CDR1 is SQVTM and CDR2 is ANQGSEA. The CDR3 loop is CSALDRVADTQYF. CDR3 sequence (DNA): TGCAGCGCCCTTGACAGGGTGGCAGATACGCAGTATTTT.

The chain uses TRBV4-3 and TRBJ1-1; no definite D call. The CDR3 length is 13 residues. Looked up from germline, CDR1 is LGHNA and CDR2 is YSLEER. V lost 3 bases and J lost 5, with 10 bases in between. The CDR3 protein is CASSHLGETEAFF. DNA for the CDR3: TGCGCCAGCAGCCATCTCGGGGAAACTGAAGCTTTCTTT.

J is TRBJ1-5 and V is TRBV5-1, with unresolved D. This CDR3 comprises 13 residues. Per germline, CDR1 SGHRS and CDR2 YFSETQ. With 0 bases removed from V and 0 bases from J, the gap between germline ends came to 1 base. In DNA, the CDR3 is TGCGCCAGCAGCTTGGCTAGCAATCAGCCCCAGCATTTT. Translation gives CASSLASNQPQHF.

This chain connects TRBV6-5 to TRBJ2-3; the match to TRBD2 covers 7 bases. There are 14 residues in the CDR3. Unmatched junction bases numbered 1, after V lost 2 bases and J lost 2 bases. Germline V gene lookup returns CDR1 MNHEY and CDR2 SVGAGI. CDR3 DNA: TGTGCCAGCAGTTACGGGACTACCACAGATACGCAGTATTTT. The encoded protein is CASSYGTTTDTQYF.

The chain is built from TRBV27 and TRBJ2-7; weak D call: TRBD1 (5 bases). This CDR3 comprises 16 residues. V shed 0 bases and J shed 4 bases, with 16 bases lying between them. Germline V gene lookup returns CDR1 MNHEY and CDR2 SMNVEV (reference sequence). The CDR3 is CASSLSPGPILYEQYF. DNA of the CDR3: TGTGCCAGCAGTTTATCGCCAGGGCCCATACTATACGAGCAGTACTTC.

CDR3 residues: CASSRDFYSNQPQHF. The CDR3 DNA follows: TGTGCCAGCAGTCGTGACTTTTATAGCAATCAGCCCCAGCATTTT. J is TRBJ1-5 and V is TRBV28, with unresolved D. V shed 5 bases and J shed 0 bases, with 11 bases lying between them. CDR3 length equals 15 residues. Germline CDR1 is MDHEN and CDR2 is SYDVKM. Combining the CDR3 with reference TRBV28 and TRBJ1-5 gives the whole variable domain DVKVTQSSRYLVKRTGEKVFLECVQDMDHENMFWYRQDPGLGLRLIYFSYDVKMKEKGDIPEGYSVSREKKERFSLILESASTNQTSMYLCASSRDFYSNQPQHFGDGTRLSIL.

This sequence joins TRBV6-6 and TRBJ1-1; 10 nucleotides line up with TRBD1. V was pared by 5 bases and J by 6 bases, with 6 bases of the junction left unmatched. Germline V lookup: CDR1 MNHNY, CDR2 SVGAGI (reference sequence). The CDR3 runs 14 residues. The chain's CDR3 is CASSTRTGGPEAFF. The CDR3 bases are TGTGCCAGCAGTACCCGGACAGGGGGTCCTGAAGCTTTCTTT.

V is TRBV13 and J is TRBJ1-1; D is unclear. The V end lost 0 bases, the J end lost 1 base, and 12 bases lay between the germline ends. The CDR3 has 16 residues. CDR1 and CDR2 (germline): PRHDT, FYEKMQ (reference sequence). The CDR3 coding sequence is TGTGCCAGCAGCTTAGGTCCCGGCGTGGGGAACACTGAAGCTTTCTTT. As protein: CASSLGPGVGNTEAFF.

The genes are TRBV7-9 and TRBJ2-5; 7 nucleotides match TRBD1. The CDR3 extends over 14 amino acids. From germline, CDR1 is SEHNR and CDR2 FQNEAQ (reference sequence). J lost 3 bases, V lost 1 base, and 2 bases had no gene match. For the CDR3, the DNA is TGTGCCAGCAGCTTAGTAGGGACAGAAGAGACCCAGTACTTC. Its translation: CASSLVGTEETQYF.

Turning to this clone: A read error may produce the germline difference seen at one junction end. This chain uses TRBV6-4 with TRBJ1-2, with D hard to call. Germline V gene data show CDR1 as MRHNA and CDR2 as SNTAGT. This CDR3 region has 11 residues. The CDR3: CASSDSDGYTF. The CDR3 bases are TGTGCCAGCAGCGACTCGGATGGCTACACCTTC.

V is TRBV6-5 and J is TRBJ1-1, with D perhaps matching TRBD1 (6 bases). Trimming pared 5 bases from V and 0 bases from J, leaving 13 bases between. The CDR3 is made up of 15 amino acids. Germline V gene sequence: CDR1 MNHEY, CDR2 SVGAGI. CDR3 nucleotide sequence: TGTGCCAGCAGTGGGGCGGACAGTGTGAACACTGAAGCTTTCTTT. Amino acid sequence: CASSGADSVNTEAFF.

The chain joins TRBV30 to TRBJ2-5, with TRBD2 matching over 12 bases. The DNA end lines up better with TRBJ2-7; the J call may be wrong. Germline V gives CDR1 GTSNPN, CDR2 SVGIG (reference sequence). The CDR3 sequence is 15 residues long. The DNA for the CDR3 is TGTGCCTGGAGACAGACTAGCGGGAGTTTGAACGAGCAGTACTTC. Its translation is CAWRQTSGSLNEQYF.

This CDR3 reads CASSLLLAGASEQFF. CDR3 nucleotide sequence: TGTGCCAGCAGTTTATTACTAGCGGGAGCCTCTGAGCAGTTCTTC. The rearrangement joins TRBV28 to TRBJ2-1, with TRBD2 identical over 11 bases. The trim removed 1 base at V and 9 bases at J, leaving 5 bases unmatched. The V gene's germline CDR1 is MDHEN and CDR2 SYDVKM. The CDR3 loop spans 15 amino acids.

The chain links TRBV27 to TRBJ2-7; 7 nucleotides agree with TRBD1. Per the germline V gene, CDR1 is MNHEY and CDR2 is SMNVEV (reference sequence). The CDR3 runs 14 residues. J was trimmed by 3 bases and V by 9 bases; bases with no gene match: 11. The CDR3: CASPPGTDIYEQYF. The CDR3 DNA sequence: TGTGCCAGTCCACCCGGGACAGATATCTACGAGCAGTACTTC.

The chain employs TRBV4-1 and TRBJ2-7; unclear D gene. V was pared by 2 bases and J by 5 bases, with 13 bases between. This CDR3 comprises 14 residues. Germline assignment: CDR1 MGHRA and CDR2 YSYEKL. DNA of the CDR3: TGCGCCAGCAGCCAACCAGATAACCCGAACGAGCAGTACTTC. Its protein product is CASSQPDNPNEQYF.

The chain uses TRBV5-6 and TRBJ2-2; D remains unclear. The CDR3 has 14 residues. Between the trimmed V and J ends, which lost 4 bases and 8 bases, there was a span of 15 bases. CDR1 is SGHDT and CDR2 is YYEEEE in the germline V gene. The CDR3 DNA sequence: TGTGCCAGCAGCCTTACGGAATTGCGGGGGGAGCTGTTTTTT. This encodes CASSLTELRGELFF.

The rearrangement joins TRBV7-9 to TRBJ2-7; 10 bases map to TRBD2. Trimming took 2 bases from V and 0 from J; bases not matched to a gene: 10. The CDR3 length is 18 residues. CDR1 is SEHNR, CDR2 FQNEAQ, per germline (reference sequence). This chain's CDR3 is CASSLRTSGIVSSYEQYF. The CDR3 DNA reads as TGTGCCAGCAGCTTACGGACTAGCGGAATTGTAAGCTCCTACGAGCAGTACTTC.

The chain joins TRBV7-8 to TRBJ2-1; D may be TRBD2 (5 bases). With 7 bases removed from V and 3 bases from J, the gap between germline ends came to 13 bases. Germline CDR1 reads SGHVS; CDR2 reads FQNEAQ. The CDR3 length is 14 residues. CDR3 nucleotide sequence: TGTGCCAGCACTACCCTAGCATTCTACAATGAGCAGTTCTTC. Amino acids: CASTTLAFYNEQFF.

The CDR3 nucleotides are TGTGCCAGCAGTCATCACGGGGAGCTCGTAGGCACTGAAGCTTTCTTT. This codes for CASSHHGELVGTEAFF. The chain joins TRBV27 to TRBJ1-1, with D unclear. Trimming removed 5 bases at V and 4 bases at J, with 20 bases between. CDR1 MNHEY and CDR2 SMNVEV come from the germline V gene (reference sequence). The length of the CDR3 is 16 residues.

This clone was counted once. The chain uses TRBV7-9 and TRBJ1-4, with no clear D. There are 12 residues in the CDR3. Germline values: CDR1 SEHNR, CDR2 FQNEAQ (reference sequence). The germline V and J ends were trimmed by 9 bases and 2 bases, with 7 bases remaining between them. CDR3 loop: CASGWTNEKLFF. The DNA of the CDR3 is TGTGCCAGTGGATGGACTAATGAAAAACTGTTTTTT.